This T cell receptor (beta chain) was observed in a study of OX40 agonist ivuxolimab in advanced cancers. Clones were read by immunoSEQ multiplex PCR, and TCRdb kept only the in-frame ones, dropping some. The table includes tens of thousands of clones, roughly 80% detected once. The investigators sampled blood at baseline, at cycle 4 day 1, and at cycle 7 day 1. Study-wide results and caveats: The study found among the lowest clonal expansion in partial responders at 0.1-3.0 mg/kg. What antigens the expanded peripheral T cells recognized was never established.

This CDR3 region has 12 residues. Germline V lookup: CDR1 SGHTA, CDR2 FQGNSA. V was shortened by 1 base and J by 4 bases, with 4 bases between the two germline ends. Concerning this clone: The target antigen is unknown.

The clonotype comes from an adult with an advanced solid tumor such as melanoma, head and neck, liver or kidney cancer. This chain links TRBV7-2 with TRBJ2-5; no reliable D call. The material sequenced was CD4+ or CD8+ T cells sorted from blood, taken in a trial of the OX40 agonist ivuxolimab. For the CDR3, the DNA is TGTGCCAGCAGCTTAGACGGAGAGACCCAGTACTTC. It is translated as CASSLDGETQYF.